The 29 T cell receptor beta chains presented below share a single source sample, sequenced in a study of blood T cell repertoires in COVID-19. Only in-frame clones appear in the TCRdb table, and some are missing; sequencing was by immunoSEQ multiplex PCR. This table has over 150,000 clones, less than 90% appearing once. Sequencing was carried out using peripheral blood. The receptors originated from a man between 18 and 35 years old with active or convalescent COVID-19.

V gene TRBV5-6 combines with J gene TRBJ1-2; D is unresolved. CDR3 length equals 12 residues. CDR1 and CDR2 (germline): SGHDT, YYEEEE. Trimming removed 0 bases at V and 4 bases at J, with 4 bases between. CDR3 DNA sequence: TGTGCCAGCAGCTTGGCAATCTATGGCTACACCTTC. Protein: CASSLAIYGYTF.

The J gene is TRBJ2-2, the V gene TRBV7-8; 7 positions match TRBD1. Per the germline V gene, CDR1 is SGHVS and CDR2 is FQNEAQ. This CDR3 is 16 amino acids long. Trimming removed 3 bases from V and 5 bases from J; junction bases left unmatched: 9. The chain's CDR3 is CASSFGFRGLTGELFF. The DNA of the CDR3 is TGTGCCAGCAGCTTCGGTTTTAGGGGGCTAACCGGGGAGCTGTTTTTT.

The chain couples TRBV2 to TRBJ2-5; 8 bases line up with TRBD2. The germline V gene encodes CDR1 SNHLY and CDR2 FYNNEI. V was clipped by 0 bases and J by 5 bases; unmatched bases: 14. This CDR3 comprises 18 residues. The CDR3 is CASSEARGGGLYRETQYF. CDR3 bases: TGTGCCAGCAGTGAAGCTCGAGGCGGGGGGCTGTACCGGGAGACCCAGTACTTC.

The chain couples TRBV5-1 to TRBJ2-7, with 13 bases fitting TRBD2. Losses at the gene ends were 1 base for V and 2 bases for J; bases not matched to a gene: 0. Germline lookup yields CDR1 SGHRS and CDR2 YFSETQ. The CDR3 totals 15 residues. CDR3 sequence: CASSLTSGGAYEQYF. The DNA for the CDR3 is TGCGCCAGCAGCTTGACTAGCGGGGGGGCCTACGAGCAGTACTTC.

This clone came up once. The V and J genes are TRBV28 and TRBJ1-5; TRBD1 is a possible D gene (5 bases). The CDR3 runs 13 residues. V lost 4 bases and J lost 5, with 9 bases in between. CDR1 MDHEN and CDR2 SYDVKM come from the germline V gene. This CDR3 reads CASSWGVDQPQHF. In nucleotides, the CDR3 is TGTGCCAGCAGTTGGGGGGTTGATCAGCCCCAGCATTTT.

This chain connects TRBV5-1 to TRBJ2-1, with 8 bases matching TRBD2. Trimming took 2 bases from V and 8 from J; bases not matched to a gene: 9. The CDR3 length is 15 residues. CDR1 is SGHRS and CDR2 is YFSETQ in the germline V gene. CDR3 sequence: CASSFSGNTGHEQFF. CDR3 nucleotide sequence: TGCGCCAGCAGCTTTAGCGGGAACACCGGTCATGAGCAGTTCTTC.

V gene TRBV5-1 combines with J gene TRBJ1-3, with 9 positions matching TRBD1. V was pared by 3 bases and J by 0 bases, with 7 bases of the junction left unmatched. The germline CDR1 and CDR2 sequences are SGHRS and YFSETQ. The CDR3 runs to 17 residues. CDR3: CASSWGQGGLSGNTIYF. CDR3 DNA: TGCGCCAGCAGCTGGGGACAGGGTGGCCTCTCTGGAAACACCATATATTTT.

The chain employs TRBV7-2 and TRBJ1-5; TRBD1 might be the D (5 bases). The CDR3 sequence is 15 residues long. Trimming pared 4 bases from V and 4 bases from J, leaving 14 bases between. Germline V lookup: CDR1 SGHTA, CDR2 FQGNSA. CDR3 nucleotide sequence: TGTGCCAGCAGCTACCGGGGCGGGGTAAATCAGCCCCAGCATTTT. Its protein product is CASSYRGGVNQPQHF.

V is TRBV6-6 and J is TRBJ2-7, with a possible D match to TRBD1 (5 bases). Between the trimmed V and J ends, which lost 3 bases and 4 bases, there was a span of 10 bases. CDR3 size: 13 residues. Germline V gene lookup returns CDR1 MNHNY and CDR2 SVGAGI (reference sequence). In DNA, the CDR3 is TGTGCCAGCAGTTATGGCACAGGATACGAGCAGTACTTC. It encodes CASSYGTGYEQYF.

This chain joins TRBV10-3 and TRBJ1-1; D gene unclear. CDR3 length: 15 residues. V was clipped by 4 bases and J by 3 bases, with 15 bases between them. CDR1 ENHRY and CDR2 SYGVKD come from the germline V gene. CDR3 DNA sequence: TGTGCCATCAGTGGTCCGACACGGGATTACACTGAAGCTTTCTTT. Residues: CAISGPTRDYTEAFF.

The chain links TRBV28 to TRBJ1-6; possibly TRBD1 for D (5 bases). The CDR3 has 17 amino acids. Germline loops: CDR1 MDHEN, CDR2 SYDVKM. V was trimmed by 6 bases and J by 2 bases, leaving 17 bases between them. In DNA, the CDR3 is TGTGCCAGCAGAGTAGGGACTTTTGGAACCTATAATTCACCCCTCCACTTT. Amino acids: CASRVGTFGTYNSPLHF.

The J gene is TRBJ1-5, the V gene TRBV30, with a weak D call TRBD1 (6 bases). V was pared by 2 bases and J by 2 bases, with 10 bases between. The CDR3 sequence is 14 residues long. Looked up from germline, CDR1 is GTSNPN and CDR2 is SVGIG (reference sequence). Here the CDR3 reads CAWSRQVGNQPQHF. The CDR3 DNA reads as TGTGCCTGGAGTAGACAGGTGGGCAATCAGCCCCAGCATTTT.

V gene TRBV9 combines with J gene TRBJ2-1; 10 bases are shared with TRBD2. The CDR3 is 22 amino acids. V lost 1 base to trimming and J lost 0 bases; unmatched junction nucleotides: 19. Per germline, CDR1 SGDLS and CDR2 YYNGEE. The CDR3 loop reads CASSVRGVAGGVKASSYNEQFF. The DNA for the CDR3 is TGTGCCAGCAGCGTAAGAGGGGTAGCGGGAGGTGTAAAAGCGAGCTCCTACAATGAGCAGTTCTTC.

This clone came up once. V is TRBV5-1 and J is TRBJ2-7; 10 bases are a match to TRBD2. The CDR3 is made up of 17 amino acids. CDR1 is SGHRS and CDR2 is YFSETQ in the germline V gene. The junction had 8 bases not matched to a gene; V was cut back by 2 bases and J by 0 bases. CDR3 sequence: CASSFYPGTSVSYEQYF. Here the CDR3 DNA reads TGCGCCAGCAGCTTCTACCCCGGGACTAGCGTCTCCTACGAGCAGTACTTC.

The V gene is TRBV11-2, the J gene TRBJ2-7; no firm D call. V lost 0 bases and J 7 bases, leaving 4 bases between the germline ends. Germline CDR1 is SGHAT and CDR2 is FQNNGV. The CDR3 has 11 amino acids. The CDR3 region has the DNA TGTGCCAGCAGCTTAGATCTGGAGCAGTACTTC. It translates to CASSLDLEQYF.

The table lists this clone with a count of one. In DNA, the CDR3 is TGCGCCAGCAGTGGACAGGGCTACAATGAGCAGTTCTTC. Amino acid sequence: CASSGQGYNEQFF. The J gene is TRBJ2-1, the V gene TRBV5-1; 8 bases align to TRBD1. The J segment lost 3 bases and the V segment lost 5 bases, leaving 1 base of the junction unmatched. The CDR3 spans 13 residues. The germline V gene encodes CDR1 SGHRS and CDR2 YFSETQ. Drawing the rest from reference TRBV5-1 and TRBJ2-1, the complete variable domain is KAGVTQTPRYLIKTRGQQVTLSCSPISGHRSVSWYQQTPGQGLQFLFEYFSETQRNKGNFPGRFSGRQFSNSRSEMNVSTLELGDSALYLCASSGQGYNEQFFGPGTRLTVL.

The chain employs TRBV3-1 (or the pseudogene TRBV3-2) and TRBJ2-7, with 10 bases aligning to TRBD2. This CDR3 spans 16 amino acids. CDR1 is LGHDT, CDR2 YNNKEL, per germline (reference sequence). The V and J ends lost 1 base and 4 bases, in that order; junction bases with no gene match: 7. For the CDR3, the DNA is TGTGCCAGCAGCCAAGGCGTAGCGGGGGGTTGGTACGAGCAGTACTTC. It translates to CASSQGVAGGWYEQYF.

This chain joins TRBV15 and TRBJ2-3; 7 bases agree with TRBD2. Germline CDR1 and CDR2: LNHNV and YYDKDF (reference sequence). Losses at the gene ends were 0 bases for V and 6 bases for J; bases not matched to a gene: 9. The CDR3 has 16 amino acids. The CDR3 region is CATSRDHGGGADTQYF. CDR3 bases: TGTGCCACCAGCAGAGATCACGGGGGAGGGGCGGATACGCAGTATTTT.

This chain uses TRBV5-1 with TRBJ1-5; D is undetermined. Germline values: CDR1 SGHRS, CDR2 YFSETQ. The V gene lost 4 bases and the J gene lost 3 bases, with 11 bases spanning the gap. CDR3 size: 14 residues. Here the CDR3 reads CASSPGEFNQPQHF. The CDR3, as DNA: TGCGCCAGCAGCCCCGGGGAGTTCAATCAGCCCCAGCATTTT.

The gene calls are TRBV29-1 and TRBJ1-2; the D gene is possibly TRBD1 (6 bases). Germline-derived CDR1 and CDR2 are SQVTM and ANQGSEA. The CDR3 is made up of 12 amino acids. The V end was cut by 6 bases, the J end by 8 bases, with 16 bases between. The CDR3 sequence: CSVGRGAQGYTF. The CDR3 nucleotides read TGCAGCGTCGGCCGGGGGGCGCAAGGCTACACCTTC.

V is TRBV12-3 or TRBV12-4 and J is TRBJ1-1; the D gene is possibly TRBD1 (5 bases). V gave up 5 bases and J gave up 0 bases, with 7 bases separating them. The CDR3 spans 13 residues. CDR3 residues: CASSKGMNTEAFF. The DNA of the CDR3 is TGTGCCAGCAGTAAGGGGATGAACACTGAAGCTTTCTTT.

This chain uses TRBV29-1 with TRBJ2-7, with 10 bases that match TRBD1. The CDR3 has 12 residues. CDR1 and CDR2 (germline): SQVTM, ANQGSEA. V lost 6 bases, J lost 6 bases, and 5 bases stayed unmatched. CDR3 protein: CSVTGTGVEQYF. In nucleotides, the CDR3 is TGCAGCGTAACCGGGACAGGGGTCGAGCAGTACTTC.

The rearrangement uses TRBV7-9 and TRBJ2-7, with TRBD2 as a possible D gene (5 bases). Germline-derived CDR1 and CDR2 are SEHNR and FQNEAQ (reference sequence). CDR3 length: 14 amino acids. V was shortened by 4 bases and J by 6 bases, with 16 bases between the two germline ends. This chain's CDR3 is CASSYGAGGGEQYF. The CDR3 DNA reads TGTGCCAGCAGCTATGGCGCAGGAGGAGGCGAGCAGTACTTC.

The chain has TRBV6-1 and TRBJ2-1; 10 bases fit TRBD1. The V gene's germline CDR1 is MNHNS and CDR2 SASEGT. The junction had 2 bases not matched to a gene; V was cut back by 1 base and J by 5 bases. The CDR3 covers 15 residues. The CDR3 DNA reads TGTGCCAGCAGTGAAGGGACAGGGGGACACAATGAGCAGTTCTTC. Protein sequence: CASSEGTGGHNEQFF.

This sequence joins TRBV15 and TRBJ2-1, with 9 bases lining up with TRBD2. CDR3 size: 20 residues. Germline lookup yields CDR1 LNHNV and CDR2 YYDKDF (reference sequence). Germline trimming cut 2 bases from V and 0 bases from J; bases unmatched to any gene: 14. The CDR3 spells CATSRSRQGVSGSSYNEQFF. DNA for the CDR3: TGTGCCACCAGCAGATCGAGACAGGGCGTTAGCGGGAGCTCCTACAATGAGCAGTTCTTC.

The chain joins TRBV3-1 (or the pseudogene TRBV3-2) to TRBJ2-7, with TRBD2 identical over 7 bases. Trimming took 10 bases from V and 6 from J; bases not matched to a gene: 12. CDR1 is LGHDT, CDR2 YNNKEL, per germline (reference sequence). The CDR3 length is 13 residues. The CDR3 sequence: CATAWGTGGEQYF. The DNA of the CDR3 is TGTGCCACAGCTTGGGGGACGGGAGGCGAGCAGTACTTC.

The chain carries TRBV5-8 and TRBJ2-7, with a possible D match to TRBD2 (6 bases). This CDR3 has 15 amino acids. Trimming stripped 4 bases from V and 1 base from J, with 15 bases between. Germline assignment: CDR1 SGHTS and CDR2 YDEGEE. The CDR3 loop reads CASSQRAGPSYEQYF. CDR3 nucleotides: TGTGCCAGCAGCCAGCGGGCGGGCCCGTCCTACGAGCAGTACTTC.

This chain joins TRBV19 and TRBJ1-3; D gene unclear. The CDR3 extends over 15 amino acids. CDR1 and CDR2 from the germline V gene are LNHDA and SQIVND (reference sequence). The ends were cut back, 3 bases at V and 0 bases at J, with 9 bases in the middle. The CDR3, as DNA: TGTGCCAGTAGTATGCAGAGGAGCTCTGGAAACACCATATATTTT. Translated, it gives CASSMQRSSGNTIYF.

The chain employs TRBV5-1 and TRBJ2-1; the match to TRBD2 covers 11 bases. Trimming removed 2 bases from V and 1 base from J; junction bases left unmatched: 20. The CDR3 is made up of 22 amino acids. The germline V gene has CDR1 SGHRS and CDR2 YFSETQ. The CDR3 is CASSFSVAFSGRALGSYNEQFF. In nucleotides, the CDR3 is TGCGCCAGCAGCTTTTCTGTTGCGTTTAGCGGGAGGGCCTTAGGTTCCTACAATGAGCAGTTCTTC. Full variable domain (outside the CDR3, taken from reference TRBV5-1 and TRBJ2-1): KAGVTQTPRYLIKTRGQQVTLSCSPISGHRSVSWYQQTPGQGLQFLFEYFSETQRNKGNFPGRFSGRQFSNSRSEMNVSTLELGDSALYLCASSFSVAFSGRALGSYNEQFFGPGTRLTVL.